This TCR beta chain was sequenced in a study of blood T cells in healthy people across ages. The trim removed 5 bases at V and 8 bases at J, leaving 8 bases unmatched. The CDR3 sequence is 13 residues long. CDR1 is SGHAT, CDR2 FQNNGV, per germline. A J-beta primer mix and a sample-barcoded 5' primer were used in a second PCR of roughly 7 to 12 cycles. TCRdb analysed the 5' RACE reads with MiXCR anew, one entry per CDR3 protein. The sample records 800,000 to 1,000,000 distinct CDR3 sequences, about 48% being singletons. The chain recombines TRBV11-2 with TRBJ1-2, with 7 nucleotides matching TRBD1. The sample was blood. The source is a man aged 25 to 40 in good health. CDR3 amino acids: CASSPTQGGGYTF. The DNA of the CDR3 is TGTGCCAGCAGCCCCACCCAGGGGGGGGGCTACACCTTC.